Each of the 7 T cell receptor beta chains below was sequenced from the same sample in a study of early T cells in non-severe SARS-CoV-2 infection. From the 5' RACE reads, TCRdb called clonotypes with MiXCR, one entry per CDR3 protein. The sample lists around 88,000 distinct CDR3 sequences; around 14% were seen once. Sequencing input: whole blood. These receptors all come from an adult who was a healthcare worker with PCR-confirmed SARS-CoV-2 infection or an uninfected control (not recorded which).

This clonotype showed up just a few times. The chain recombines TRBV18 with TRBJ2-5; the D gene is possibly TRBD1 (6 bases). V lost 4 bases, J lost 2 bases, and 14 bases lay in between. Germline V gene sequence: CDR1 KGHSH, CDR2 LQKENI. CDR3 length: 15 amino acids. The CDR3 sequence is CASSRGQLPQETQYF. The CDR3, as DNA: TGTGCCAGCTCACGAGGACAGTTACCTCAAGAGACCCAGTACTTC.

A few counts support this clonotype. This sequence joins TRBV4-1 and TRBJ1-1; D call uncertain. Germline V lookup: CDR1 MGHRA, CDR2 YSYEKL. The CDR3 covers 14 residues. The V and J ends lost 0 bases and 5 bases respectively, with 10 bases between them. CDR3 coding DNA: TGCGCCAGCAGCCAAGAACAGACACGGACTGAAGCTTTCTTT. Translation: CASSQEQTRTEAFF.

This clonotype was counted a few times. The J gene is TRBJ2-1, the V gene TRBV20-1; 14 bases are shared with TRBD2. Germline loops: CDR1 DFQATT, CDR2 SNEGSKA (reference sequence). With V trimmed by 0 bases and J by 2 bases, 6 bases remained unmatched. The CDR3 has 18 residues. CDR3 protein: CSARDETSGRGAYNEQFF. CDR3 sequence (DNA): TGCAGTGCTAGAGACGAGACTAGCGGGAGGGGGGCCTACAATGAGCAGTTCTTC.

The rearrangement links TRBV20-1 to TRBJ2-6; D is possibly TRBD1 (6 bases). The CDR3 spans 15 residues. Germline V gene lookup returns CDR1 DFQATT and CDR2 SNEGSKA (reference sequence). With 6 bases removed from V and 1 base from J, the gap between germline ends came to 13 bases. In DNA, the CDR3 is TGCAGTGCCAAGCAGACAGGTTCTGGGGCCAACGTCCTGACTTTC. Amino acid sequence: CSAKQTGSGANVLTF.

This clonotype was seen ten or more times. The DNA for the CDR3 is TGTGCCTCCCAATCCGAGGCTGGCTACACCTTC. It is translated as CASQSEAGYTF. This chain uses TRBV10-3 with TRBJ1-2; D is ambiguous. The CDR3 loop spans 11 amino acids. V was cut by 11 bases and J by 7 bases, with 14 bases left in between. CDR1 and CDR2 from the germline V gene are ENHRY and SYGVKD.

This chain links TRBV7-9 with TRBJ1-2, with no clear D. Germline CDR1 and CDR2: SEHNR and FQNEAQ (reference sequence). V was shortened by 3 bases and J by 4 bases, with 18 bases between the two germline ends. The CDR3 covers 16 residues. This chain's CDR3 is CASSFPRDQASYGYTF. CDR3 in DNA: TGTGCCAGCAGCTTCCCCCGGGATCAGGCTAGCTATGGCTACACCTTC.

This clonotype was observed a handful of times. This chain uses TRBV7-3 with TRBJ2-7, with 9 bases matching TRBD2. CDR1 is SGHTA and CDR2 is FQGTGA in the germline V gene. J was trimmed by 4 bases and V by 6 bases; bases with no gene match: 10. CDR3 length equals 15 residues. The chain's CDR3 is CASSPGTSRSYEQYF. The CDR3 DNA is TGTGCCAGCAGTCCCGGGACTAGCAGGTCGTACGAGCAGTACTTC.